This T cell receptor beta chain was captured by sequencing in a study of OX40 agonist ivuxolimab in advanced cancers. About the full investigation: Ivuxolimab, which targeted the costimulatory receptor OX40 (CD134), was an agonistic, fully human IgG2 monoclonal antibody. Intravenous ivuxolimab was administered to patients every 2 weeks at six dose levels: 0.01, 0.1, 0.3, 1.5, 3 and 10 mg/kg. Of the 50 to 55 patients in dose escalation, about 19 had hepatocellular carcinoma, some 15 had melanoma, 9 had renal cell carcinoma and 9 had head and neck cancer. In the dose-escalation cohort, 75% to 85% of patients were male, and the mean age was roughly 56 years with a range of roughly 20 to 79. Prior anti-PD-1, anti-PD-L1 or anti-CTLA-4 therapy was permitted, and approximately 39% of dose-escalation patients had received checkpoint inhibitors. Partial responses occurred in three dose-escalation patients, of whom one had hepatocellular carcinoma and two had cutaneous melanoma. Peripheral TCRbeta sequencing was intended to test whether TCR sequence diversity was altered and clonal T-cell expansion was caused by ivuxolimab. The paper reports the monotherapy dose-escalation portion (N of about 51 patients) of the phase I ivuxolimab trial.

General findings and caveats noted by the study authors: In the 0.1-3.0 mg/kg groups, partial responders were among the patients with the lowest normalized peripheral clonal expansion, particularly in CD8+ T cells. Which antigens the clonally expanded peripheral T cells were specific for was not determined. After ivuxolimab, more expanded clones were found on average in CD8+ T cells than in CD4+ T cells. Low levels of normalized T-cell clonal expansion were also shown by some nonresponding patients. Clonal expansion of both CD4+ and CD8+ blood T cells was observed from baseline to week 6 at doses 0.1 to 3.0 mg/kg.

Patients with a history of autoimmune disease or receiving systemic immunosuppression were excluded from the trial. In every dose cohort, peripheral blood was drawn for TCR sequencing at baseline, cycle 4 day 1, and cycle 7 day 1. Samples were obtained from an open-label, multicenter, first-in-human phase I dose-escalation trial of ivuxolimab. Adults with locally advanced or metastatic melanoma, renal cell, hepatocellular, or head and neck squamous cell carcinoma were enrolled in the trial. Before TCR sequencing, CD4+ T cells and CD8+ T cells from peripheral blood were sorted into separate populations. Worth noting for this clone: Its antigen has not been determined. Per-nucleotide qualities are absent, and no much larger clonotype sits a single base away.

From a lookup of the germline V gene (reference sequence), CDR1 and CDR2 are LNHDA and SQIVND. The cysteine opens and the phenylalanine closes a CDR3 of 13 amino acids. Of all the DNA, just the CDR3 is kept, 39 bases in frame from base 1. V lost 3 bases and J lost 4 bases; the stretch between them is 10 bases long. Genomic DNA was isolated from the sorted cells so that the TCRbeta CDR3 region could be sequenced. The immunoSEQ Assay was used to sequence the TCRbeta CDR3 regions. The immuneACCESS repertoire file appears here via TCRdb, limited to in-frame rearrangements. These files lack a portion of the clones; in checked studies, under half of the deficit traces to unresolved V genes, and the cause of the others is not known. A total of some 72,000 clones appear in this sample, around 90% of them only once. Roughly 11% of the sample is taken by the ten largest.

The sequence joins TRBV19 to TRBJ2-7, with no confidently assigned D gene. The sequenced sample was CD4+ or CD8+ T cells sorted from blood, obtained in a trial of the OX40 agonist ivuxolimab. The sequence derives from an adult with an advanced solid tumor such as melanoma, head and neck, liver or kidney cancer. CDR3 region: CASSMRHPYEQYF. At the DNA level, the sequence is TGTGCCAGTAGTATGAGGCATCCATACGAGCAGTACTTC.